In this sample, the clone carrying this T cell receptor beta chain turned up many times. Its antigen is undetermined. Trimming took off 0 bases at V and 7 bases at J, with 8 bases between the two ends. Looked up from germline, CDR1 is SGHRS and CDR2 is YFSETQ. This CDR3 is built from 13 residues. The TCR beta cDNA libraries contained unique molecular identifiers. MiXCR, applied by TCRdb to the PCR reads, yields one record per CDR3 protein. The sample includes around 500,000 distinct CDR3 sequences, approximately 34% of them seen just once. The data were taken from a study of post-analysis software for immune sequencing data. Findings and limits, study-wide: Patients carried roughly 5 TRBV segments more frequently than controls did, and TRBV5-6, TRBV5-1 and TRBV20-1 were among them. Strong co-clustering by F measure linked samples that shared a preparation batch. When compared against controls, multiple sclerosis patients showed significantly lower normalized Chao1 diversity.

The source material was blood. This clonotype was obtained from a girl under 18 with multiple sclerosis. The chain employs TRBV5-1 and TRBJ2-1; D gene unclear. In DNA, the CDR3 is TGCGCCAGCAGCTTGGCCTTGGGTAATGAGCAGTTCTTC. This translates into CASSLALGNEQFF.